Listed here are 21 T cell receptor beta chains from one sample, sequenced in a study of blood T cells in healthy people across ages. A second PCR of about 7 to 12 cycles used a sample-barcoded 5' primer and a J-beta primer mix. One entry per CDR3 protein results from TCRdb running MiXCR on the 5' RACE reads. The sample records approximately 810,000 distinct CDR3 sequences, 29% being singletons. The sequenced material came from blood. The receptor source for this set is a woman aged 80 or over in good health.

This clonotype was seen at least ten times. The chain links TRBV27 to TRBJ2-6; D is undetermined. The ends were cut back, 2 bases at V and 2 bases at J, with 22 bases in the middle. The CDR3 sequence is 20 residues long. Germline V CDR1 and CDR2: MNHEY, SMNVEV (reference sequence). This CDR3 is CASSLKPGVAGTAGANVLTF. CDR3 in DNA: TGTGCCAGCAGTTTAAAGCCTGGGGTGGCAGGAACAGCTGGGGCCAACGTCCTGACTTTC.

Comments on this clonotype: The junction shows a germline mismatch at one end, possibly a read error. The chain uses TRBV3-1 and TRBJ1-1; weak D call: TRBD1 (5 bases). CDR3 size: 15 residues. The germline V gene has CDR1 LGHDT and CDR2 YNNKEL (reference sequence). The CDR3: CASSPRGLVNTVAFF. CDR3 DNA sequence: TGTGCCAGCAGCCCCCGGGGACTGGTGAACACTGTAGCTTTCTTT.

This clonotype came up many times. The chain recombines TRBV15 with TRBJ2-7; D is possibly TRBD1 (5 bases). This CDR3 comprises 12 residues. V lost 0 bases, J lost 7 bases, and 7 bases lay in between. CDR1 and CDR2 (germline): LNHNV, YYDKDF (reference sequence). CDR3 protein: CATSRDGAEQYF. The CDR3 DNA sequence: TGTGCCACCAGCAGAGATGGGGCAGAGCAGTACTTC. The variable domain in full, completed from reference TRBV15 and TRBJ2-7, reads DAMVIQNPRYQVTQFGKPVTLSCSQTLNHNVMYWYQQKSSQAPKLLFHYYDKDFNNEADTPDNFQSRRPNTSFCFLDIRSPGLGDTAMYLCATSRDGAEQYFGPGTRLTVT.

In this sample, this clonotype turned up many times. This chain connects TRBV5-1 to TRBJ2-7; the D gene is possibly TRBD1 (6 bases). This CDR3 has 14 amino acids. Trimming removed 1 base at V and 7 bases at J, with 15 bases between. Germline assignment: CDR1 SGHRS and CDR2 YFSETQ. The CDR3 coding sequence is TGCGCCAGCAGCTTGACAGGGCGATCTGGAGAGCAGTACTTC. This encodes CASSLTGRSGEQYF.

This clonotype turned up a few times. V and J are TRBV30 and TRBJ2-4; perhaps TRBD1 as D (5 bases). Deletions cut 4 bases from V and 1 base from J, with 14 bases between. This CDR3 is built from 15 residues. The V gene's germline CDR1 is GTSNPN and CDR2 SVGIG (reference sequence). CDR3 residues: CAWTHQGIAKNIQYF. The CDR3 DNA sequence: TGTGCCTGGACTCATCAGGGTATTGCCAAAAACATTCAGTACTTC.

Many counts were recorded for this clonotype. This chain links TRBV7-2 with TRBJ1-5; D unclear. This CDR3 is built from 15 residues. Trimming left V 4 bases short and J 7 bases short, with 17 bases between. CDR1 and CDR2 (germline): SGHTA, FQGNSA. As DNA, the CDR3 is TGTGCCAGCAGCTCCAGCGGTGGTATGGTACAGCCCCAGCATTTT. It encodes CASSSSGGMVQPQHF.

The table lists this clonotype with many counts. This sequence joins TRBV12-3 or TRBV12-4 and TRBJ2-3, with 11 bases fitting TRBD2. With 7 bases clipped from V and 4 bases from J, the junction kept 4 bases outside the gene matches. The CDR3 runs to 14 residues. In nucleotides, the CDR3 is TGTGCCAGCATCACTAGCGGGGGAGCAGATACGCAGTATTTT. This codes for CASITSGGADTQYF.

Worth noting for this clonotype: A much bigger clone sits one base away, suggesting this may be a read error. The chain is built from TRBV7-2 and TRBJ2-1; D is ambiguous. The CDR3 runs to 14 residues. Germline V gene data show CDR1 as SGHTA and CDR2 as FQGNSA. CDR3 residues: CACSLTGLRNEQFF. The CDR3 nucleotides are TGTGCCTGCAGCTTAACGGGTCTGCGGAATGAGCAGTTCTTC.

This clonotype has ten or more counts. V usage is TRBV3-1 and J usage is TRBJ2-7, with D possibly matching TRBD2 (5 bases). The length of the CDR3 is 14 residues. The germline gives CDR1 LGHDT, CDR2 YNNKEL (reference sequence). V was cut by 1 base and J by 0 bases, with 7 bases left in between. This CDR3 reads CASSQGGRSYEQYF. CDR3 bases: TGTGCCAGCAGCCAAGGAGGGCGCTCCTACGAGCAGTACTTC.

The chain combines TRBV6-2 or TRBV6-3 with TRBJ2-3, with 9 nucleotides matching TRBD1. The V and J ends lost 8 bases and 7 bases, in that order; junction bases with no gene match: 13. The CDR3 is 15 amino acids. Germline V gives CDR1 MNHEY, CDR2 SVGEGT. The CDR3 region has the DNA TGTGCCAGCCTCAACGGCGGGACAGGGACAAATACGCAGTATTTT. It is translated as CASLNGGTGTNTQYF.

This clonotype was found many times. The chain joins TRBV12-3 or TRBV12-4 to TRBJ2-7; D is unresolved. The CDR3 length is 14 residues. Trimming pared 6 bases from V and 3 bases from J, leaving 15 bases between. CDR3 sequence reads: CASSLDGMNYEQYF. CDR3 DNA: TGTGCCAGCAGCCTCGACGGTATGAACTACGAGCAGTACTTC.

This clonotype was counted only a few times. The chain carries TRBV5-1 and TRBJ2-3, with no clear D. The V and J ends lost 10 bases and 0 bases respectively, with 12 bases between them. The germline V gene has CDR1 SGHRS and CDR2 YFSETQ. The CDR3 contains 13 residues. This CDR3 reads CASTAISTDTQYF. Here the CDR3 DNA reads TGCGCCTCCACGGCTATTAGCACAGATACGCAGTATTTT.

This clonotype came up many times. This chain joins TRBV5-1 and TRBJ2-5; 7 nucleotides agree with TRBD1. There are 14 residues in the CDR3. V was clipped by 4 bases and J by 7 bases; unmatched bases: 10. The V gene's germline CDR1 is SGHRS and CDR2 YFSETQ. CDR3 amino acids: CASSPGTEYGTQYF. CDR3 nucleotide sequence: TGCGCCAGCAGCCCGGGGACAGAGTACGGGACCCAGTACTTC.

The table lists this clonotype with a count of one. The chain has TRBV12-3 or TRBV12-4 and TRBJ2-1; D is perhaps TRBD1 or TRBD2 (5 bases each). The CDR3 extends over 13 amino acids. V dropped 6 bases and J dropped 4 bases, with 10 bases sitting between them. CDR3 bases: TGTGCCAGCAGCCAGGGACCGTACAATGAGCAGTTCTTC. Protein product: CASSQGPYNEQFF.

This clonotype was seen a few times. This may be a read error, as it is one base from a much larger clone. The chain couples TRBV6-1 to TRBJ2-7, with 13 nucleotides matching TRBD2. This CDR3 comprises 18 residues. V lost 8 bases and J lost 7; bases outside the gene matches: 20. Germline assignment: CDR1 MNHNS and CDR2 SASEGT. CDR3 region: CASRMVLAGGAGDNEQYF. The CDR3 coding sequence is TGTGCCAGCCGAATGGTACTAGCGGGGGGGGCTGGCGACAATGAGCAGTACTTC.

V gene TRBV28 combines with J gene TRBJ2-5, with 9 bases aligning to TRBD1. CDR1 is MDHEN, CDR2 SYDVKM, per germline. The CDR3 consists of 14 residues. Losses at the gene ends were 6 bases for V and 5 bases for J; bases not matched to a gene: 7. This CDR3 reads CASSRQGGRETQYF. Written as DNA, the CDR3 is TGTGCCAGCAGCCGACAGGGGGGCAGGGAGACCCAGTACTTC. Filled out from reference TRBV28 and TRBJ2-5, the complete variable domain reads DVKVTQSSRYLVKRTGEKVFLECVQDMDHENMFWYRQDPGLGLRLIYFSYDVKMKEKGDIPEGYSVSREKKERFSLILESASTNQTSMYLCASSRQGGRETQYFGPGTRLLVL.

This clonotype was seen at least ten times. This chain joins TRBV12-3 or TRBV12-4 and TRBJ1-2; the D gene is possibly TRBD1 (6 bases). The CDR3 loop spans 13 amino acids. Trimming removed 4 bases from V and 2 bases from J, with 8 bases in between. CDR3 in DNA: TGTGCCAGCAGTTACAGGGCGAACTATGGCTACACCTTC. Translated, it gives CASSYRANYGYTF.

The sample holds many counts of this clonotype. The rearrangement joins TRBV6-2 or TRBV6-3 to TRBJ2-5; the D gene is possibly TRBD1 (6 bases). The V gene's germline CDR1 is MNHEY and CDR2 SVGEGT. Trimming removed 6 bases at V and 5 bases at J, with 10 bases between. This CDR3 comprises 12 residues. The CDR3: CASSHREETQYF. In DNA, the CDR3 is TGTGCCAGCAGCCACAGGGAGGAGACCCAGTACTTC.

About this clonotype: This may be a read error: a much more frequent sequence differs by one nucleotide. V gene TRBV20-1 combines with J gene TRBJ2-1; 9 nucleotides agree with TRBD2. Germline V gene sequence: CDR1 DFQATT, CDR2 SNEGSKA (reference sequence). V was pared by 0 bases and J by 13 bases, with 13 bases of the junction left unmatched. This CDR3 comprises 15 residues. CDR3 in DNA: TGCAGTGCTAGAGATTCGGGACTAGCCGGCGAGACCCAGTTCTTC. This gives the protein CSARDSGLAGETQFF.

For this clonotype: The conserved phenylalanine or tryptophan normally closing the CDR3 is absent here, so this likely arose from a read error. CDR3 sequence: CAIRDSTGELFL. CDR3 bases: TGTGCCATCAGGGACTCCACCGGGGAGCTGTTTTTG. The chain links TRBV10-3 to TRBJ2-2; D is possibly TRBD2 (5 bases). Deletions cut 6 bases from V and 4 bases from J, with 6 bases between. Germline V gene data show CDR1 as ENHRY and CDR2 as SYGVKD. This CDR3 contains 12 residues.

In this sample, this clonotype turned up many times. The CDR3 DNA sequence: TGCAGTGCTAGGCGAGAAATAGGTACGCAGTATTTT. It encodes CSARREIGTQYF. V is TRBV20-1 and J is TRBJ2-3; D unclear. Germline loops: CDR1 DFQATT, CDR2 SNEGSKA (reference sequence). The CDR3 spans 12 residues. Trimming shortened V by 3 bases and J by 8 bases, and 12 bases separated the two germline ends.